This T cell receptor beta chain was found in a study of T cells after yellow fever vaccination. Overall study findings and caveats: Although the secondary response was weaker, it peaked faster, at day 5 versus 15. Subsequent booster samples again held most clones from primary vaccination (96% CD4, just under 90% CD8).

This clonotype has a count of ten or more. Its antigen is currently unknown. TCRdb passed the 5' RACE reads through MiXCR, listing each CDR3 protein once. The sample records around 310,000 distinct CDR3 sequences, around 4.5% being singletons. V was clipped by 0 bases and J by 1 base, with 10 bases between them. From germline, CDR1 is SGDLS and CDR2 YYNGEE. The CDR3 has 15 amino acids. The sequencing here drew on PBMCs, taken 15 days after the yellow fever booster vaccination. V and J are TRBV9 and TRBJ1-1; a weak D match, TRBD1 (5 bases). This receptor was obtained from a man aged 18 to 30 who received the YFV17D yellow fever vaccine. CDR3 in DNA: TGTGCCAGCAGCGTAGGGGGCTCCTGGAACACTGAAGCTTTCTTT. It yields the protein CASSVGGSWNTEAFF.